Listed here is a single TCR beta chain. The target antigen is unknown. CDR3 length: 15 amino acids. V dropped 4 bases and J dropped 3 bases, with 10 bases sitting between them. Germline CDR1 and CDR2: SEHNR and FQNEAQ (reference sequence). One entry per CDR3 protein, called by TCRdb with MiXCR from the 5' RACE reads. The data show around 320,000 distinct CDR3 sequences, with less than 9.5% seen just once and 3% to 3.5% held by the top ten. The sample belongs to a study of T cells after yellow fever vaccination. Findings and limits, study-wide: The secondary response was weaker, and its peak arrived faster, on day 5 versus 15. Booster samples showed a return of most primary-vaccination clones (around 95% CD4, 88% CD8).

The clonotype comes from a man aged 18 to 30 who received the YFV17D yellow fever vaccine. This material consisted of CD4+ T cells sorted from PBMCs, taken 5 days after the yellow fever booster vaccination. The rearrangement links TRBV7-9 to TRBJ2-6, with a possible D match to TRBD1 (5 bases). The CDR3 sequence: CASSSQAVGANVLTF. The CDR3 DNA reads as TGTGCCAGCAGCTCACAGGCGGTTGGGGCCAACGTCCTGACTTTC.